This entry is about one T cell receptor beta chain. What it recognizes is unknown. A much larger clone differs by one base, so this may be a read error. Since no conserved phenylalanine or tryptophan closes the CDR3, a read error is the likely cause. The use of previously described methods and listed TCR primers produced the bulk TCR libraries. TCRdb recomputed calls from the PCR reads with MiXCR, one row per CDR3 protein. Of over 50,000 distinct CDR3 sequences in the sample, more than 35% were seen once. This entry is derived from a study of molecular identifiers for immune sequencing clone quantification. Study-wide results and caveats: Should identical TCR molecules share a barcode, the sizes of highly expanded clones could be underestimated. Over 97% of CMV-specific effector molecules, but under 1% of naive ones, were in clones above 20 copies.

This CDR3 has 16 amino acids. V dropped 0 bases and J dropped 3; count of bases not matched to a gene: 5. CDR1 is SEHNR and CDR2 is FQNEAQ in the germline V gene (reference sequence). Material: naive CD8+ T cells from blood, with Jurkat cell RNA spiked in. The subset is: FACS-sorted CD8+CD4-CCR7+CD45RA+ naive T cells. The receptor was isolated from a human donor in good health. Some libraries in this study had Jurkat cell RNA spiked in. The chain employs TRBV7-9 and TRBJ2-7; 10 bases map to TRBD1. The chain's CDR3 is CASSLAPGQGFYEQYL. CDR3 coding DNA: TGTGCCAGCAGCTTAGCCCCGGGACAGGGGTTCTACGAGCAGTACCTC.